The 27 T cell receptor beta chains below were found in one sample sequenced in a study of T-cell memory formation after mild COVID-19. TCRdb re-called the 5' RACE reads through MiXCR, storing one row per CDR3 protein. The table includes 45,000 to 65,000 distinct CDR3 sequences, around 9.7% detected once. Sequencing was done on a sample of PBMCs or a T cell subset sorted from them (not recorded which). Receptors were obtained from an adult woman who had mild COVID-19 (a few samples of this study predate the infection). Cell type and time point are not known.

This clonotype was recorded at least ten times. The genes are TRBV15 and TRBJ2-1; D gene unclear. V dropped 0 bases and J dropped 0 bases, with 9 bases sitting between them. Germline CDR1 LNHNV, CDR2 YYDKDF (reference sequence). The CDR3 totals 16 residues. The chain's CDR3 is CATSRDISSSYNEQFF. The CDR3 DNA is TGTGCCACCAGCAGAGATATTAGCAGCTCCTACAATGAGCAGTTCTTC.

V gene TRBV5-5 combines with J gene TRBJ1-4, with D possibly being TRBD1 (5 bases). The germline gives CDR1 SGHKS, CDR2 YYEKEE (reference sequence). CDR3 length: 15 residues. With 0 bases removed from V and 0 bases from J, the gap between germline ends came to 6 bases. CDR3 region: CASSLGGTTNEKLFF. The CDR3 DNA is TGTGCCAGCAGCTTGGGGGGGACAACTAATGAAAAACTGTTTTTT. The full variable domain, with the rest looked up from reference TRBV5-5 and TRBJ1-4, is DAGVTQSPTHLIKTRGQQVTLRCSPISGHKSVSWYQQVLGQGPQFIFQYYEKEERGRGNFPDRFSARQFPNYSSELNVNALLLGDSALYLCASSLGGTTNEKLFFGSGTQLSVL.

This clonotype has ten or more counts. The V gene is TRBV7-3, the J gene TRBJ2-1; 9 positions agree with TRBD1. V dropped 4 bases and J dropped 4; count of bases not matched to a gene: 5. The CDR3 sequence is 15 residues long. Germline-derived CDR1 and CDR2 are SGHTA and FQGTGA. This chain's CDR3 is CASSSQGAGYNEQFF. The CDR3, as DNA: TGTGCCAGCAGCTCACAGGGGGCTGGGTACAATGAGCAGTTCTTC.

This clonotype was recorded a few times. The rearrangement links TRBV11-3 to TRBJ2-3; D call uncertain. V was cut by 0 bases and J by 2 bases, with 6 bases left in between. Germline-derived CDR1 and CDR2 are SGHNT and YENEEA. This CDR3 is 14 amino acids long. CDR3 sequence: CASSLDGNTDTQYF. The CDR3 coding sequence is TGTGCCAGCAGCTTAGATGGAAACACAGATACGCAGTATTTT.

This clonotype was counted ten times or more. The V and J genes are TRBV6-5 and TRBJ2-1, with 10 positions matching TRBD2. CDR1 and CDR2 (germline): MNHEY, SVGAGI. Germline trimming cut 7 bases from V and 3 bases from J; bases unmatched to any gene: 15. The CDR3 length is 18 residues. CDR3 region: CASIQHYNLAGVYNEQFF. Here the CDR3 DNA reads TGTGCCAGCATTCAACATTACAACCTAGCGGGAGTCTACAATGAGCAGTTCTTC.

This clonotype came up many times. The J gene is TRBJ2-7, the V gene TRBV5-1; D may be TRBD1 (6 bases). Germline CDR1 and CDR2: SGHRS and YFSETQ. CDR3 length: 15 residues. V dropped 4 bases and J dropped 2 bases, with 16 bases sitting between them. CDR3 loop: CASSLAGDTAYEQYF. DNA for the CDR3: TGCGCCAGCAGCCTGGCAGGGGATACCGCCTACGAGCAGTACTTC.

This clonotype has just a few counts. The chain combines TRBV2 with TRBJ2-1; D is uncertain. The CDR3 has 13 residues. Germline V lookup: CDR1 SNHLY, CDR2 FYNNEI. Trimming took off 4 bases at V and 6 bases at J, with 10 bases between the two ends. The CDR3 sequence: CASSGPKRNEQFF. The CDR3 nucleotides read TGTGCCAGCAGTGGGCCAAAACGCAATGAGCAGTTCTTC.

This clonotype was observed many times. The chain has TRBV29-1 and TRBJ2-5; 10 bases match TRBD1. The length of the CDR3 is 13 residues. CDR1 SQVTM and CDR2 ANQGSEA come from the germline V gene. J was trimmed by 5 bases and V by 6 bases; bases with no gene match: 6. The CDR3 DNA is TGCAGCGTACGGGACAGGGGTTTTGAGACCCAGTACTTC. Its translation is CSVRDRGFETQYF.

This clonotype has more than one count but fewer than ten. The chain combines TRBV20-1 with TRBJ2-1; D unresolved. V was shortened by 3 bases and J by 7 bases, with 7 bases between the two germline ends. The CDR3 consists of 11 residues. In germline, CDR1 is DFQATT, CDR2 SNEGSKA (reference sequence). The CDR3 nucleotides read TGCAGTGCTAGCCTAAGGAATGAGCAGTTCTTC. Translating gives CSASLRNEQFF.

The genes are TRBV5-1 and TRBJ2-1, with D perhaps TRBD1 (5 bases). The CDR3 runs to 15 residues. Trimming cost V 5 bases and J 5 bases, with 17 bases left between them. CDR1 and CDR2 (germline): SGHRS, YFSETQ. CDR3 sequence reads: CASRPGQTKNNEQFF. The CDR3 bases are TGCGCCAGCAGACCAGGGCAAACGAAGAACAATGAGCAGTTCTTC.

This clonotype was picked up many times. The gene calls are TRBV12-3 or TRBV12-4 and TRBJ1-1; no clear D gene. The V end lost 6 bases, the J end lost 0 bases, and 5 bases lay between the germline ends. The CDR3 has 12 residues. The CDR3 coding sequence is TGTGCCAGCAGGGATTTGAACACTGAAGCTTTCTTT. As protein: CASRDLNTEAFF.

The chain joins TRBV5-1 to TRBJ2-5; 11 bases line up with TRBD2. The CDR3 is made up of 16 amino acids. The ends lost 4 bases at V and 5 bases at J; junction bases unmatched: 10. Germline CDR1 and CDR2: SGHRS and YFSETQ. The CDR3 DNA reads TGCGCCAGCAGCCTATATAGCGGGGGGGCCGGTGAGACCCAGTACTTC. Its translation is CASSLYSGGAGETQYF.

This clonotype was picked up a small number of times. V is TRBV11-3 and J is TRBJ2-7, with TRBD1 as a possible D gene (6 bases). V lost 8 bases to trimming and J lost 11 bases, with 16 bases between them. CDR1 SGHNT and CDR2 YENEEA come from the germline V gene. CDR3 length: 11 amino acids. This CDR3 is CASARDTDKYF. CDR3 in DNA: TGTGCCAGCGCAAGGGACACCGATAAGTACTTC.

The genes are TRBV29-1 and TRBJ1-4, with D maybe TRBD1 (5 bases). CDR3 length: 15 residues. Germline CDR1 is SQVTM and CDR2 is ANQGSEA. V lost 4 bases to trimming and J lost 6 bases, with 18 bases between them. This CDR3 is CSVARTSQGDEKLFF. Here the CDR3 DNA reads TGCAGCGTTGCAAGGACGTCTCAAGGGGATGAAAAACTGTTTTTT.

This clonotype was observed a handful of times. The CDR3 coding sequence is TGCAGTGCTAGATCTCCGGGAGTCTACACTGAAGCTTTCTTT. This translates into CSARSPGVYTEAFF. The chain joins TRBV20-1 to TRBJ1-1; D is ambiguous. The germline V gene encodes CDR1 DFQATT and CDR2 SNEGSKA (reference sequence). Deletions cut 2 bases from V and 3 bases from J, with 13 bases between. CDR3 size: 14 residues.

This clonotype was observed a handful of times. The chain links TRBV20-1 to TRBJ2-1, with 12 nucleotides matching TRBD2. From germline, CDR1 is DFQATT and CDR2 SNEGSKA (reference sequence). This CDR3 has 18 amino acids. V lost 2 bases to trimming and J lost 9 bases; unmatched junction nucleotides: 17. The CDR3 DNA is TGCAGTGCTAGATCTTTAGGGCTGACTAGCGGGGGTAGGGGTGAGCAGTTCTTC. This codes for CSARSLGLTSGGRGEQFF.

In its sample, this clonotype was seen many times. In DNA form, the CDR3 reads TGTGCCAGCAGCCGTGACAGGGGCGAGCAGTACTTC. Its protein product is CASSRDRGEQYF. This chain connects TRBV7-8 to TRBJ2-7; 8 bases align to TRBD1. Looked up from germline, CDR1 is SGHVS and CDR2 is FQNEAQ. Losses at the gene ends were 5 bases for V and 6 bases for J; bases not matched to a gene: 3. CDR3 length: 12 amino acids.

This clonotype was counted at least ten times. The V and J genes are TRBV27 and TRBJ2-1; 7 bases match TRBD2. Trimming removed 4 bases from V and 9 bases from J; junction bases left unmatched: 9. Germline V lookup: CDR1 MNHEY, CDR2 SMNVEV (reference sequence). This CDR3 has 14 residues. Here the CDR3 DNA reads TGTGCCAGCAGTTGGGAGCGGGGATGGGGTGAGCAGTTCTTC. The encoded protein is CASSWERGWGEQFF.

This clonotype was detected many times. The rearrangement joins TRBV30 to TRBJ2-1, with D maybe TRBD2 (7 bases). Germline CDR1 GTSNPN, CDR2 SVGIG (reference sequence). Trimming took off 4 bases at V and 5 bases at J, with 12 bases between the two ends. The CDR3 consists of 13 residues. The CDR3 loop reads CAWNREGNNEQFF. The CDR3 nucleotides are TGTGCCTGGAACAGGGAGGGTAACAATGAGCAGTTCTTC. Complete variable domain (other parts from reference TRBV30 and TRBJ2-1): SQTIHQWPATLVQPVGSPLSLECTVEGTSNPNLYWYRQAAGRGLQLLFYSVGIGQISSEVPQNLSASRPQDRQFILSSKKLLLSDSGFYLCAWNREGNNEQFFGPGTRLTVL.

The chain couples TRBV5-4 to TRBJ2-3; weak D call: TRBD2 (6 bases). With 5 bases removed from V and 3 bases from J, the gap between germline ends came to 16 bases. The CDR3 runs to 15 residues. CDR1 and CDR2 from the germline V gene are SGHNT and YYREEE (reference sequence). The CDR3 DNA reads as TGTGCCAGCAGTCGTGACCGGGGGAAGACAGATACGCAGTATTTT. This gives the protein CASSRDRGKTDTQYF.

In its sample, this clonotype was seen many times. The chain has TRBV10-3 and TRBJ2-1, with 13 bases matching TRBD2. Germline CDR1 ENHRY, CDR2 SYGVKD. The CDR3 extends over 15 amino acids. Trimming removed 6 bases from V and 8 bases from J; junction bases left unmatched: 7. CDR3 loop: CAISETSGGPYEQFF. Written as DNA, the CDR3 is TGTGCCATCAGCGAGACTAGCGGGGGGCCCTATGAGCAGTTCTTC.

In its sample, this clonotype was seen many times. The chain employs TRBV2 and TRBJ2-7; weak D call: TRBD2 (5 bases). This CDR3 contains 17 residues. CDR1 is SNHLY and CDR2 is FYNNEI in the germline V gene. The V end lost 2 bases, the J end lost 3 bases, and 20 bases lay between the germline ends. In DNA, the CDR3 is TGTGCCAGCAGTGAAAGAGGGCTAGTTCTCCGTTTCTACGAGCAGTACTTC. Translating it yields CASSERGLVLRFYEQYF.

CDR3 bases: TGTGCCAGCAGCCAAGTCACAGGATCGTTGTATGGCTACACCTTC. As protein: CASSQVTGSLYGYTF. The chain is built from TRBV14 and TRBJ1-2; D may be TRBD1 (5 bases). Trimming took off 1 base at V and 5 bases at J, with 14 bases between the two ends. CDR1 SGHDN and CDR2 FVKESK come from the germline V gene. The length of the CDR3 is 15 residues.

At least ten counts were recorded for this clonotype. The chain is built from TRBV12-3 or TRBV12-4 and TRBJ1-1; no clear D gene. V shed 4 bases and J shed 4 bases, with 10 bases lying between them. This CDR3 is built from 13 residues. The CDR3 nucleotides are TGTGCCAGCAGTTACCTGACCTCCACTGAAGCTTTCTTT. It encodes CASSYLTSTEAFF.

This clonotype was counted many times. The chain carries TRBV12-3 or TRBV12-4 and TRBJ1-1; D gene uncertain. The CDR3 contains 13 residues. V was shortened by 6 bases and J by 6 bases, with 14 bases between the two germline ends. CDR3 amino acids: CASSRIGRAEAFF. The CDR3 DNA follows: TGTGCCAGCAGCCGAATCGGGCGAGCTGAAGCTTTCTTT.

This clonotype was counted between two and nine times. The rearrangement links TRBV28 to TRBJ1-6, with D possibly TRBD1 on 6 matching bases. The CDR3 sequence is 14 residues long. The V and J ends lost 6 bases and 9 bases respectively, with 15 bases between them. Germline CDR1 reads MDHEN; CDR2 reads SYDVKM. The CDR3 sequence is CASSEQGRASPLHF. The CDR3, as DNA: TGTGCCAGCAGCGAACAGGGCCGGGCTTCACCCCTCCACTTT.

The CDR3 is CASSAGLAGDLFSTDTQYF. The CDR3 DNA follows: TGTGCCAGCAGCGCGGGACTAGCGGGAGACCTCTTTAGCACAGATACGCAGTATTTT. This rearrangement joins TRBV9 to TRBJ2-3, with 14 bases lining up with TRBD2. The trim removed 3 bases at V and 0 bases at J, leaving 9 bases unmatched. The CDR3 contains 19 residues. Germline V gene sequence: CDR1 SGDLS, CDR2 YYNGEE. Filled out from reference TRBV9 and TRBJ2-3, the complete variable domain reads DSGVTQTPKHLITATGQRVTLRCSPRSGDLSVYWYQQSLDQGLQFLIQYYNGEERAKGNILERFSAQQFPDLHSELNLSSLELGDSALYFCASSAGLAGDLFSTDTQYFGPGTRLTVL.